The present T cell receptor beta chain was sequenced within a study of blood T cells in healthy people across ages. In this sample, this clonotype turned up many times. Germline V CDR1 and CDR2: SGHKS, YYEKEE (reference sequence). V dropped 0 bases and J dropped 5 bases, with 11 bases sitting between them. CDR3 length equals 14 residues. Combining a sample-barcoded 5' primer with a J-beta primer mix, a second PCR ran for about 7 to 11 cycles. TCRdb re-called the 5' RACE reads through MiXCR, storing one row per CDR3 protein. The table records 550,000 to 600,000 distinct CDR3 sequences, roughly a quarter of them present only once.

This clonotype was obtained from an older woman in good health. This rearrangement joins TRBV5-5 to TRBJ1-2; D unresolved. Sequenced input: blood. CDR3 sequence (DNA): TGTGCCAGCAGCTTGGCCGGCCCGGCGTATGGCTACACCTTC. Translated: CASSLAGPAYGYTF.